This entry is about one T cell receptor beta chain. This entry is derived from a study of tumor-infiltrating lymphocytes in localized non-small cell lung cancer. Produced via immunoSEQ multiplex PCR; TCRdb's table is partial and in-frame only. There are 8,000 to 10,000 clones in the sample; 78% occur only once, and 9.5% to 10% lies in the top ten. Germline CDR1 is SGHVS and CDR2 is FNYEAQ. The V and J ends lost 5 bases and 0 bases, in that order; junction bases with no gene match: 9. This CDR3 is built from 19 residues. This TCR was sampled from a human donor with non-small cell lung cancer. Input material: lung tumor tissue. V usage is TRBV7-6 and J usage is TRBJ2-3; 15 bases fit TRBD2. CDR3 amino acids: CASSRLPGLAGGSTDTQYF. DNA of the CDR3: TGTGCCAGCAGCCGATTGCCGGGACTAGCGGGGGGTAGCACAGATACGCAGTATTTT.